This T cell receptor beta chain is drawn from a study of cytomegalovirus exposure and HLA in healthy donors. Study observations and caveats: First-cohort TCR clusters tended to co-occur in the roughly 130 validation repertoires, a later analysis found.

A note on this clone: Its cognate antigen is unknown.

Germline assignment: CDR1 SNHLY and CDR2 FYNNEI. Trimming shortened V by 6 bases and J by 4 bases, and 12 bases separated the two germline ends. The CDR3 totals 14 residues. TCRdb's table, derived via immunoSEQ multiplex PCR, lists solely in-frame clones and lacks some. The profile shows under 200,000 clones, 96% of them singletons. This chain links TRBV2 with TRBJ1-4; TRBD1 might be the D (6 bases). Sequenced: PBMCs. This clonotype was sampled from a woman between 18 and 30 years old in good health and CMV-seronegative. The CDR3 bases are TGTGCCAGCAGCCCGACAGGCGTTAATGAAAAACTGTTTTTT. Translating it yields CASSPTGVNEKLFF.